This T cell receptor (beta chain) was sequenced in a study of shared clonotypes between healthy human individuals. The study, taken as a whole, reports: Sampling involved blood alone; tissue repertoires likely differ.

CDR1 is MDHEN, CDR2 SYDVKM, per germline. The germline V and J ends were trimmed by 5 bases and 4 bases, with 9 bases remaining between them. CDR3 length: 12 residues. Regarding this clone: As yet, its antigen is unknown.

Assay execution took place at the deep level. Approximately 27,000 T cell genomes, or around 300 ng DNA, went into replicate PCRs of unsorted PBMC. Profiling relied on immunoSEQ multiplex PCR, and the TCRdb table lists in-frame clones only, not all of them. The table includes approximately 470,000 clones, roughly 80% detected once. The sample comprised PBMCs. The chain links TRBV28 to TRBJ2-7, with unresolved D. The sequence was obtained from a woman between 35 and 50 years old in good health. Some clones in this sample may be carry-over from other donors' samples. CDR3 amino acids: CASSVDTYEQYF. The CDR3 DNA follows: TGTGCCAGCAGTGTCGACACTTACGAGCAGTACTTC. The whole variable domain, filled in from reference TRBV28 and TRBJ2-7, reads DVKVTQSSRYLVKRTGEKVFLECVQDMDHENMFWYRQDPGLGLRLIYFSYDVKMKEKGDIPEGYSVSREKKERFSLILESASTNQTSMYLCASSVDTYEQYFGPGTRLTVT.